One T cell receptor beta chain is described in this entry. This specimen comes from a study of blood T cell repertoires in COVID-19. Germline V lookup: CDR1 MNHEY, CDR2 SVGEGT. Trimming pared 5 bases from V and 4 bases from J, leaving 14 bases between. The CDR3 has 14 amino acids. TCRdb keeps only in-frame clones here, not all; method: immunoSEQ multiplex PCR. Found here are some 160,000 clones, roughly 85% of them singletons; the top ten hold 19%. Individuals aged 18 to 89 years were recruited from 20 to 25 US areas. Categorization into cohorts depended on clinical history that participants reported. Sequenced material: PBMCs or T cells enriched from blood (not recorded which). The sequence was obtained from a woman in her seventies in a cohort exposed to, infected with or recovered from COVID-19 (not recorded which). The rearrangement uses TRBV6-2 or TRBV6-3 and TRBJ2-5; tentatively, D is TRBD1 (5 bases). The CDR3 spells CASSRRVSAETQYF. DNA for the CDR3: TGTGCCAGCAGTCGCAGGGTATCTGCAGAGACCCAGTACTTC.